The 6 T cell receptor beta chains below come from one sample, sequenced in a study of cytomegalovirus exposure and HLA in healthy donors. Use of 60 Vbeta and 13 Jbeta primers characterized the PCR. Repertoires were generated with immunoSEQ multiplex PCR, while TCRdb's copy carries only in-frame clones and drops some. The sample holds roughly 120,000 clones, over 60% seen once. Sequencing used PBMCs. The source of these receptors is a woman between 40 and 50 years old in good health and CMV-seropositive.

This clone appeared a single time. V is TRBV4-3 and J is TRBJ1-4; TRBD1 agrees at 8 bases. CDR1 and CDR2 (germline): LGHNA, YSLEER. This CDR3 has 16 amino acids. Trimming took 0 bases from V and 5 from J; bases not matched to a gene: 5. CDR3 loop: CASSQDPQGGNEKLFF. CDR3 nucleotides: TGCGCCAGCAGCCAAGATCCACAGGGGGGAAATGAAAAACTGTTTTTT.

The rearrangement joins TRBV6-4 to TRBJ2-3, with 9 bases that match TRBD1. This CDR3 comprises 15 residues. Trimming cost V 3 bases and J 4 bases; bases outside gene matches: 5. The germline V gene has CDR1 MRHNA and CDR2 SNTAGT. CDR3 amino acids: CASSEGQGMADTQYF. The CDR3 region has the DNA TGTGCCAGCAGTGAAGGACAGGGGATGGCAGATACGCAGTATTTT.

The V gene is TRBV6-6, the J gene TRBJ2-2; D is perhaps TRBD2 (5 bases). Germline assignment: CDR1 MNHNY and CDR2 SVGAGI (reference sequence). Between the trimmed V and J ends, which lost 0 bases and 8 bases, there was a span of 13 bases. There are 15 residues in the CDR3. CDR3 in amino acids: CASSYSSEGVGELFF. CDR3 nucleotides: TGTGCCAGCAGTTACTCTAGCGAGGGTGTAGGGGAGCTGTTTTTT.

This clone occurred a few times. The rearrangement joins TRBV29-1 to TRBJ1-2, with TRBD1 matching over 10 bases. Per the germline V gene, CDR1 is SQVTM and CDR2 is ANQGSEA. There are 14 residues in the CDR3. V lost 7 bases, J lost 4 bases, and 9 bases stayed unmatched. This CDR3 is CSALRDRGTYGYTF. In DNA form, the CDR3 reads TGCAGCGCCCTCCGGGACAGGGGTACCTATGGCTACACCTTC.

The CDR3 DNA is TGTGCCAGCAGCTTACAGGGGCAGGGGGGCTACACCTTC. Translation gives CASSLQGQGGYTF. The chain employs TRBV5-4 and TRBJ1-2, with 7 bases fitting TRBD1. Germline values: CDR1 SGHNT, CDR2 YYREEE (reference sequence). This CDR3 contains 13 residues. Trimming took 2 bases from V and 8 from J; bases not matched to a gene: 6.

This chain uses TRBV18 with TRBJ1-4, with D tentatively TRBD1 (5 bases). V was shortened by 6 bases and J by 5 bases, with 13 bases between the two germline ends. Germline CDR1 KGHSH, CDR2 LQKENI. CDR3 length: 14 amino acids. CDR3 sequence (DNA): TGTGCCAGCTCCGGTTCGGGGGGAAATGAAAAACTGTTTTTT. Translating gives CASSGSGGNEKLFF.